Listed below are T cell receptor beta chains from one sample, sequenced in a study of shared clonotypes between healthy human individuals. The assay was immunoSEQ multiplex PCR, and TCRdb's table has in-frame clones only and misses some. The table includes nearly 1 million clones, 70% to 85% detected once. Sequenced input: memory CD4+ T cells sorted from blood. The receptors here all came from a man younger than 35 in good health. The CDR3 runs from the conserved cysteine through the conserved F or W. A D gene is named only where the DNA matches it firmly. Only part of the rows carry a size: once, few, many, or a class if the clone is expanded.

few	TRBJ2-5	TRBD1	TRBV18	TGTGCCAGCTCAGCGGACAGGGGAAAAGGGGAGACCCAGTACTTC	CASSADRGKGETQYF
once	TRBJ2-6	-	TRBV19	TGTGCCAGTACCCCAAGGGGGTCTGGGGCCAACGTCCTGACTTTC	CASTPRGSGANVLTF
-	TRBJ1-1	-	TRBV19	TGTGCCAGTAGTATAGGCTCGGGGAACAAGCAGGAAGCTTTCTTT	CASSIGSGNKQEAFF
few	TRBJ1-3	-	TRBV7-2	TGTGCCAGCAGCAGGACAGTATTAGGAAACACCATATATTTT	CASSRTVLGNTIYF
-	TRBJ1-6	-	TRBV28	TGTGCCAGCACCGCAGGGTGGAATTCACCCCTCCACTTT	CASTAGWNSPLHF
-	TRBJ2-7	TRBD2	TRBV5-8	TGTGCCAGCAGCTTGGTGGCTAGCGGATCCTACGAGCAGTACTTC	CASSLVASGSYEQYF
-	TRBJ2-2	-	TRBV19	TGTGCCAGTAGTATCACCCGGCGGGAGCTGTTTTTT	CASSITRRELFF
-	TRBJ2-3	-	TRBV7-9	TGTGCCAGCAGCTTAACGGGTTTAAGCACAGATACGCAGTATTTT	CASSLTGLSTDTQYF
-	TRBJ1-1	-	TRBV7-9	TGTGCCAGCAGCTCACGAGGGGGTATGAACACTGAAGCTTTCTTT	CASSSRGGMNTEAFF
once	TRBJ2-7	-	TRBV2	TGTGCCAGCAGTGAGTATAGCAGGAGCTCCTACGAGCAGTACTTC	CASSEYSRSSYEQYF
-	TRBJ2-3	-	TRBV13	TGTGCCAGCAGCGCAGGGACGCCCACAGATACGCAGTATTTT	CASSAGTPTDTQYF
-	TRBJ2-2	-	TRBV30	TGTGCCTGGAGGGGTGAGGGGTTAAACACCGGGGAGCTGTTTTTT	CAWRGEGLNTGELFF
-	TRBJ1-3	-	TRBV19	TGTGCCTCCGTGTCCTCTGGAAACACCATATATTTT	CASVSSGNTIYF
once	TRBJ1-3	-	TRBV7-9	TGTGCCAGCAGCTTATTTGACAGCTCTGGAAACACCATATATTTT	CASSLFDSSGNTIYF
-	TRBJ2-2	TRBD2	TRBV4-1	TGCGCCAGCAGCCATATAATGGGGAGCGGGGCAAACACCGGGGAGCTGTTTTTT	CASSHIMGSGANTGELFF
-	TRBJ2-3	TRBD2	TRBV5-1	TGCGCCAGCAGCCGGGGGGAGAACACAGATACGCAGTATTTT	CASSRGENTDTQYF
many	TRBJ2-5	-	TRBV11-2	TGTGCCAGCAGCTTAAAGGAGACCCAGTACTTC	CASSLKETQYF
once	TRBJ2-2	-	TRBV5-4	TGTGCCAGCAGCTTTCCGGGTTCCATAAGCGGTGGGGAGCTGTTTTTT	CASSFPGSISGGELFF
-	TRBJ2-3	-	TRBV18	TGTGCCAGCTCCGCGGTCGCTAGCACAGATACGCAGTATTTT	CASSAVASTDTQYF
once	TRBJ1-1	TRBD1	TRBV28	TGTGCCAGCACCTCAGGGGGCGCGGACACTGAAGCTTTCTTT	CASTSGGADTEAFF
many	TRBJ2-1	TRBD2	TRBV2	TGTGCCAGCAGTACCGGACTAGCGGGGGCGTGGCAGTTCTTC	CASSTGLAGAWQFF
-	TRBJ2-7	-	TRBV5-1	TGCGCCAGCAGAAACACCGCGGGATACGAGCAGTACTTC	CASRNTAGYEQYF
-	TRBJ1-2	-	TRBV6-5	TGTGCCAGCAGTTATAGGGGGAAAATAGGCTACACCTTC	CASSYRGKIGYTF
-	TRBJ1-5	-	TRBV6-1	TGTGCCAGCCGGTCGACGGAGAATCAGCCCCAGCATTTT	CASRSTENQPQHF
-	TRBJ1-5	-	TRBV6-5	TGTGCCAGCAAACGCAGCGAGGGGCCCCAGCATTTT	CASKRSEGPQHF